This entry describes one TCR beta chain. The method was immunoSEQ multiplex PCR; TCRdb's version includes in-frame clones alone and lacks a portion of them. The profile covers 50,000 to 60,000 clones, with 85% to 90% appearing a single time and approximately 0.6% taken by the ten largest. This CDR3 contains 15 residues. The trim removed 3 bases at V and 8 bases at J, leaving 9 bases unmatched. From germline, CDR1 is SGHAT and CDR2 FQNNGV. These data belong to a study of T cell changes during pregnancy in multiple sclerosis. The clonotype was recovered from a female donor with multiple sclerosis, enrolled in a pregnancy study. This material consisted of CD4+ T cells from peripheral blood mononuclear cells, taken in the first trimester of pregnancy. This chain connects TRBV11-2 to TRBJ2-1; 8 bases fit TRBD2. The CDR3 loop is CASSFGGALWDEQFF. CDR3 DNA sequence: TGTGCCAGCAGCTTCGGGGGGGCCTTGTGGGATGAGCAGTTCTTC.